This T cell receptor beta chain was sequenced in a study of patients and donors after allogeneic stem cell transplantation. TCRdb analysed the RT-PCR reads with MiXCR anew, one entry per CDR3 protein. This table has some 200,000 distinct CDR3 sequences, roughly two fifths appearing once. The germline gives CDR1 MDHEN, CDR2 SYDVKM. V was pared by 7 bases and J by 0 bases, with 15 bases between. CDR3 length equals 16 residues. The J gene is TRBJ2-2, the V gene TRBV28, with D unresolved. This sequence was found in a human donor who was either an allogeneic HSCT recipient or a stem cell or donor lymphocyte infusion donor (not recorded which). It is not recorded whose cells these are; they may come from a transplant donor. The material sequenced was blood, either unsorted or a sorted T cell fraction (not recorded which). The CDR3 is CASTPRTPANTGELFF. Here the CDR3 DNA reads TGTGCCAGCACCCCTCGGACCCCCGCGAACACCGGGGAGCTGTTTTTT.